Each of the 4 T cell receptor beta chains below was sequenced from the same sample in a study of early stage breast cancer tumors. Produced via immunoSEQ multiplex PCR; TCRdb's table is partial and in-frame only. The sample contains 30,000 to 35,000 clones, 60% to 80% of which appear only once. Material for sequencing was blood. All receptors come from a person aged 40 to 50 with breast cancer.

The table lists this clone with a few counts. The chain joins TRBV19 to TRBJ1-1; D not certain. The CDR3 runs to 11 residues. Germline values: CDR1 LNHDA, CDR2 SQIVND (reference sequence). DNA of the CDR3: TGTGCAACTAAAATGAACACTGAAGCTTTCTTT. Translated, it gives CATKMNTEAFF.

This clone is labeled as medium-sized. The gene calls are TRBV28 and TRBJ2-1; 8 nucleotides line up with TRBD2. The CDR3 runs 19 residues. CDR1 MDHEN and CDR2 SYDVKM come from the germline V gene. The junction had 20 bases not matched to a gene; V was cut back by 5 bases and J by 5 bases. The DNA of the CDR3 is TGTGCCAGCAGTACATGGATGATCCAGCGGGAGCATAAAGACAATGAGCAGTTCTTC. It specifies CASSTWMIQREHKDNEQFF.

The chain combines TRBV27 with TRBJ1-2, with 7 bases fitting TRBD1. This CDR3 spans 13 amino acids. Germline V gene data show CDR1 as MNHEY and CDR2 as SMNVEV (reference sequence). Losses at the gene ends were 3 bases for V and 2 bases for J; bases not matched to a gene: 0. The CDR3 region is CASSLTGNYGYTF. The CDR3 bases are TGTGCCAGCAGTTTGACAGGGAACTATGGCTACACCTTC.

The CDR3 reads CASSKDGGIQETQYF. DNA for the CDR3: TGCGCCAGCAGCAAGGACGGAGGAATACAAGAGACCCAGTACTTC. This rearrangement joins TRBV5-1 to TRBJ2-5; D may be TRBD2 (5 bases). With 4 bases removed from V and 2 bases from J, the gap between germline ends came to 15 bases. This CDR3 spans 15 amino acids. Germline lookup yields CDR1 SGHRS and CDR2 YFSETQ.